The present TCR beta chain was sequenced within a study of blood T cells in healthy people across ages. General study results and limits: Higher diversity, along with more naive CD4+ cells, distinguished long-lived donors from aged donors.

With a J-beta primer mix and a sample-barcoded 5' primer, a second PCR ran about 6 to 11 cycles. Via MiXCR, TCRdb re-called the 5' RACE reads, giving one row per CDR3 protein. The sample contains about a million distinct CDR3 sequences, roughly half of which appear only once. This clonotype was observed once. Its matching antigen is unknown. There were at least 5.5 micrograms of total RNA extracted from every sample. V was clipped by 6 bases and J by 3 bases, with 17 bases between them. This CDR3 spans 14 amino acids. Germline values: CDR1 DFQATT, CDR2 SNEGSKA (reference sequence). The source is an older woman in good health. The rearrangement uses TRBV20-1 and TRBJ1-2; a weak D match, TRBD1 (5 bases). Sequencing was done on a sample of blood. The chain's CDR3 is CSAPGRRRDYGYTF. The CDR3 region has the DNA TGCAGTGCACCAGGGCGTCGAAGGGACTATGGCTACACCTTC.